The T cell receptor (beta chain) described here comes from a study of human T cells and chemical hapten exposure. Time point reported: patch test 1, 2 weeks after DPC sensitization. Regarding treatment: therapeutic diphenylcyclopropenone sensitization with weekly scalp DPC. The study enrolled 18 to 70-year-old alopecia patients suitable for DPC. TCRdb re-analysed the RACE reads in MiXCR, keeping a single row per CDR3 protein. The sample records roughly 98,000 distinct CDR3 sequences, about an eighth being singletons. V lost 3 bases and J 15 bases, leaving 11 bases between the germline ends. This CDR3 has 11 amino acids.

The sample consisted of whole blood, taken in connection with sensitization to the hapten diphenylcyclopropenone (DPC). The V call is TRBV12-3 or TRBV12-4, the J call TRBJ2-2; no definite D call. The sequence was collected from a woman aged 40 to 50 with alopecia areata. Some clones in this sample may be carry-over from other donors' samples. The DNA for the CDR3 is TGTGCCAGCAGTTTCGCCTTCGAGATGTTTTTT. Protein: CASSFAFEMFF.